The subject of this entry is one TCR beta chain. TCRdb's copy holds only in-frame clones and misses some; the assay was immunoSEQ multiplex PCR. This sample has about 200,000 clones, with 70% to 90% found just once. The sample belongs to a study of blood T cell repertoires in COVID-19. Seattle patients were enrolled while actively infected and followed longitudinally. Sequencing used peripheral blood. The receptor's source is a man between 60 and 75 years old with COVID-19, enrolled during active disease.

Written as DNA, the CDR3 is TGTGCCAGCAGCACGGGAGGAAATCAGCCCCAGCATTTT. Translation gives CASSTGGNQPQHF. V is TRBV12-3 or TRBV12-4 and J is TRBJ1-5; D is undetermined. This CDR3 region has 13 residues. Trimming left V 6 bases short and J 4 bases short, with 10 bases between.